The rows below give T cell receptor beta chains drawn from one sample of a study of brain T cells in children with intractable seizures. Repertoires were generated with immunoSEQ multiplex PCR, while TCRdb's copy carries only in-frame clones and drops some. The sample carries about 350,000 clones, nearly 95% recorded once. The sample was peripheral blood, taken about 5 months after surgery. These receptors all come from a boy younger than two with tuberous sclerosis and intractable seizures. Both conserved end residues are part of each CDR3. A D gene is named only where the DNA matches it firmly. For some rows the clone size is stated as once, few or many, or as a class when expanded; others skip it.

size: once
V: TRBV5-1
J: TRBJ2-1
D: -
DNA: TGCGCCAGCAGCGCGACGGATGAGCAGTTCTTC
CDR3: CASSATDEQFF

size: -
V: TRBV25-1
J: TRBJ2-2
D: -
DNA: TGTGCCACAACAGGTTTCTCTCACGGGGAGCTGTTTTTT
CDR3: CATTGFSHGELFF

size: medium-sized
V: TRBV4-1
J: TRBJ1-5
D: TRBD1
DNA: TGCGCCAGCAGCCAACAGGGGGGAGGCAATCAGCCCCAGCATTTT
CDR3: CASSQQGGGNQPQHF

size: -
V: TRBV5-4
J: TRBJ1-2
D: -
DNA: TGTGCCAGCAGCTTCGAAAGGGGGTCGATGGGTCATGGCTACACCTTC
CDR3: CASSFERGSMGHGYTF

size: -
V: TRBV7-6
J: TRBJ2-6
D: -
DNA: TGTGCCAGCAGCTTAGCTGGTGGGGCCAACGTCCTGACTTTC
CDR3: CASSLAGGANVLTF

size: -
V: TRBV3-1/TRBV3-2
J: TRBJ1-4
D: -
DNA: TGTGCCAGCAGCCAAGAGATAGGCCCTCTAAGGGGTGAAAAACTGTTTTTT
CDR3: CASSQEIGPLRGEKLFF

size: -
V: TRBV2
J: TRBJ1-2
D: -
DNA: TGTGCCAGCAGTGACCAGACACGGGGCTATGGCTACACCTTC
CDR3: CASSDQTRGYGYTF

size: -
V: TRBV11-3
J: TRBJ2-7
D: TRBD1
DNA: TGTGCCAGCAGCGGAAGGGACAGGGTCCACGAGCAGTACTTC
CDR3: CASSGRDRVHEQYF

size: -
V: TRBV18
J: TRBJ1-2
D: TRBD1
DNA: TGTGCCAGCTCCTTCCTACAGGGGGATGGCTACACCTTC
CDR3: CASSFLQGDGYTF

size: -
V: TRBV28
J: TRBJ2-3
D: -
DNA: TGTGCGTCGGTAGAGACAGCCACAAAAACAGATACGCAGTATTTT
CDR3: CASVETATKTDTQYF

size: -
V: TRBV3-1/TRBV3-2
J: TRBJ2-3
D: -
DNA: TGTGCCAGCAGCCAAGTAAGTGGGGCTGGAGATACGCAGTATTTT
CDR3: CASSQVSGAGDTQYF

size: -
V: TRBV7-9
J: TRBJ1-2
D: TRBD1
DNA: TGTGCCAGCAGCTCCCCGGGACAGGGAGTGCGTGGCTACACCTTC
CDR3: CASSSPGQGVRGYTF

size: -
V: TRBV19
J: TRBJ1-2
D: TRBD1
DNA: TGTGCCAGTAGTATACCCGGACAGGGGTATTATGGCTACACCTTC
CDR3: CASSIPGQGYYGYTF

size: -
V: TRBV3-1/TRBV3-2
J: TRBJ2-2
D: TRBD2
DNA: TGTGCCAGCAGCCAAGCTCTAGCGGGAAAGACCGGGGAGCTGTTTTTT
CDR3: CASSQALAGKTGELFF

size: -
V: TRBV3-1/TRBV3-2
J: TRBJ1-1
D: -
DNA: TGTGCCAGCAGCCAAGATCTGGGACAGAACACTGAAGCTTTCTTT
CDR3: CASSQDLGQNTEAFF

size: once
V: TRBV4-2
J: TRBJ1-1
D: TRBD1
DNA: TGTGCCAGCAGCCAAGGGGACAGGGCTAACACTGAAGCTTTCTTT
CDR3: CASSQGDRANTEAFF

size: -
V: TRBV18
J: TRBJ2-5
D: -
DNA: TGTGCCAGCTCATACAAGACAGATCAAGAGACCCAGTACTTC
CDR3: CASSYKTDQETQYF

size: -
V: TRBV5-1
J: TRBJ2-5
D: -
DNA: TGCGCCAGCAGCTTGACAGGGTCAGAGGGTGGGACCCAGTACTTC
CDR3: CASSLTGSEGGTQYF

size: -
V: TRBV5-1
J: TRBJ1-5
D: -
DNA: TGCGCCAGCAGCCCTACACTTGGGAATCAGCCCCAGCATTTT
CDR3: CASSPTLGNQPQHF

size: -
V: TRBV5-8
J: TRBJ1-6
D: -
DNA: TGTGCCAGCAGCTTGGAGTACAGCTCCTATAATTCACCCCTCCACTTT
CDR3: CASSLEYSSYNSPLHF

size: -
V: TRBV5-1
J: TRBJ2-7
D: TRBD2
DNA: TGCGCCAGCAGCTGGGAGGGCGCGGGGGGAGAGCAGTACTTC
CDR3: CASSWEGAGGEQYF

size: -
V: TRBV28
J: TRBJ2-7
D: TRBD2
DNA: TGTGCCAGCTCCTCCCGGCTAGCGGGATACGAGCAGTACTTC
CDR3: CASSSRLAGYEQYF

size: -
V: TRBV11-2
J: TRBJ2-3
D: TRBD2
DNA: TGTGCCAGCAGCCCCCGACTAGCGACAGATACGCAGTATTTT
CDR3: CASSPRLATDTQYF

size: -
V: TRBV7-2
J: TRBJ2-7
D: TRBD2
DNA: TGTGCCACCGCGGCTAGCGGGGGGCTCGGGATGAGAGAGCAGTACTTC
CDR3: CATAASGGLGMREQYF

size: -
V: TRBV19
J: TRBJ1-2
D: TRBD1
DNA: TGTGCCAGTAGTTGGACAGGATATAACTATGGCTACACCTTC
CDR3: CASSWTGYNYGYTF

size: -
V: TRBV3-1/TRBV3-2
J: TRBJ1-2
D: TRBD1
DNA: TGTGCCAGCAGCCAAGTCACCACCTTTTCGGGACAGGGTTTCCCCATCGATGGCTACACCTTC
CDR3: CASSQVTTFSGQGFPIDGYTF

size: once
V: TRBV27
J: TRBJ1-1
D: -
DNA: TGTGCCAGCAGACGCGGCTCTAGGATCGCTGAAGCTTTCTTT
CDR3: CASRRGSRIAEAFF

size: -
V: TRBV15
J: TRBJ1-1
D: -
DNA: TGTGCCACCAGCAGAGAGGGAGCCTGGCTCGGAGGTGAAGCTTTCTTT
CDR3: CATSREGAWLGGEAFF

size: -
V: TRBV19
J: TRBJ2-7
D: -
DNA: TGTGCCAGTAGTATGACGAGCTCCTACGAGCAGTACTTC
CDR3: CASSMTSSYEQYF

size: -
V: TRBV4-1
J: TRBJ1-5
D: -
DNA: TGCGCCAGCAGCCAATCACCGCAGGGGTATAGCAATCAGCCCCAGCATTTT
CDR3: CASSQSPQGYSNQPQHF

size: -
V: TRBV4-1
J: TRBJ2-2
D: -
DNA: TGCGCCAGCAGCTCTTTCGCGAACACCGGGGAGCTGTTTTTT
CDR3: CASSSFANTGELFF

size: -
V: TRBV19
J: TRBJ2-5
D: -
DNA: TGTGCCAGTAAGGAGAACGCGGGGTCACCAGAGACCCAGTACTTC
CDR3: CASKENAGSPETQYF

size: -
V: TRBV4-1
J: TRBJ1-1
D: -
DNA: TGCGCCAGCAGCCTACCGACAGCCGGGGTCCCGAACACTGAAGCTTTCTTT
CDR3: CASSLPTAGVPNTEAFF

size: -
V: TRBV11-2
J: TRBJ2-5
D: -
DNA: TGTGCCAGCAGCCCTCCTCCCGGGGGTCAAGAGACCCAGTACTTC
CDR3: CASSPPPGGQETQYF

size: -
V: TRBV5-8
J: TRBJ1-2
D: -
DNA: TGTGCCAGCAACAACCAGGGGTCCATGGTCTATGGCTACACCTTC
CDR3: CASNNQGSMVYGYTF

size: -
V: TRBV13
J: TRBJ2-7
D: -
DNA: TGTGCCAGCAGCTCAGTTTCCCACGAGCAGTACTTC
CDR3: CASSSVSHEQYF

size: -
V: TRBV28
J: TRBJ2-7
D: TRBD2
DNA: TGTGCCACCGACGGGAGGGCCGTGGAGCAGTACTTC
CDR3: CATDGRAVEQYF

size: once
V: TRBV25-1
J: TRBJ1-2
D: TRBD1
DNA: TGTGCCAGCTCTCCGGGACAGACAAGCGGTGGCTACACCTTC
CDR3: CASSPGQTSGGYTF

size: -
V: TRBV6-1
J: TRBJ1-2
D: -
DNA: TGTGCCAGCAGTGATTTGGATTATGGCTACACCTTC
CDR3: CASSDLDYGYTF

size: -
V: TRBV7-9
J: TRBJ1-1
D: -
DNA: TGTGCCAGCAGCTTTGTCTCCAGGGTCACTGAAGCTTTCTTT
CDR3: CASSFVSRVTEAFF

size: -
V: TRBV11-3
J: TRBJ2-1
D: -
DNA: TGTGCCAGCAGCTTATGGGGGAGCTCCTACAATGAGCAGTTCTTC
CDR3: CASSLWGSSYNEQFF

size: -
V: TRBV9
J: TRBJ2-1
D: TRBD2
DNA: TGTGCCAGCAGACCTCTAGCGGGGGGAGTCAATGAGCAGTTCTTC
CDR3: CASRPLAGGVNEQFF

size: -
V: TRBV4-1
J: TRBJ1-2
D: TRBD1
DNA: TGCGCCAGCAGCCAAGCGGGACAGGGGAAGGTGCCATATGGCTACACCTTC
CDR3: CASSQAGQGKVPYGYTF

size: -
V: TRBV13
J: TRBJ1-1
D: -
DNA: TGTGCCAGCAGCTTAGGCCAGACAGGAGTCAACACTGAAGCTTTCTTT
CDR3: CASSLGQTGVNTEAFF

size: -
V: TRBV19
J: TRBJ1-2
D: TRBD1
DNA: TGTGCCAGTAGTAACGACAGGGAGAACTATGGCTACACCTTC
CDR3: CASSNDRENYGYTF

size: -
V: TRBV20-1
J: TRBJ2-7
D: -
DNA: TGCAGTGAATCCCCCCATGGCAAGCAGTACTTC
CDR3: CSESPHGKQYF

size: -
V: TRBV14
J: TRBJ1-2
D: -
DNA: TGTGCCAGCAGCCAGAGCTTTTATGGCTACACCTTC
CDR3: CASSQSFYGYTF

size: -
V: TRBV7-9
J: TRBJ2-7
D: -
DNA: TGTGCCAGCAGCCCCGCCCCCGGGGACACCGCCTACGAGCAGTACTTC
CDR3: CASSPAPGDTAYEQYF

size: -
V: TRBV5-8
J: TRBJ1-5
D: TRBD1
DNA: TGTGCCAGCAGCTTGGATAGGGGGCGGCAGCCCCAGCATTTT
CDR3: CASSLDRGRQPQHF

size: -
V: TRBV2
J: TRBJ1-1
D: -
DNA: TGTGCCACCACGAAGGATGGGCTTTTGAACACTGAAGCTTTCTTT
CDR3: CATTKDGLLNTEAFF

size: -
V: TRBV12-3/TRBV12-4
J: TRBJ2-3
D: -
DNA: TGTGCCAGCTCGGCGGCTAGCACAGATACGCAGTATTTT
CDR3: CASSAASTDTQYF

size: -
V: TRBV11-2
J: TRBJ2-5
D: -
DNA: TGTGCCAGCAGCTTCTCTGGCCAAGAGACCCAGTACTTC
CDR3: CASSFSGQETQYF

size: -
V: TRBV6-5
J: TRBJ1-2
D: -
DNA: TGTGCCAGCAGTTACTCCGGGGGCCGCTATGGCTACACCTTC
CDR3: CASSYSGGRYGYTF

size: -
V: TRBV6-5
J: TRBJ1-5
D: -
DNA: TGTGCCAGCAGCGGTAACCGGGGGCAGCCCCAGCATTTT
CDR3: CASSGNRGQPQHF

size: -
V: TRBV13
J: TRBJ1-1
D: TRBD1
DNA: TGTGCCAGCAGCTTAACAGGGGATTGGGACACTGAAGCTTTCTTT
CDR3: CASSLTGDWDTEAFF

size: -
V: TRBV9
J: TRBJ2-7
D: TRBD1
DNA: TGTGCCAGCAGCGTAATGGGACAGGGGGCTGAGGAGCAGTACTTC
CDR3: CASSVMGQGAEEQYF

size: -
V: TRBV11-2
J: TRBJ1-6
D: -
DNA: TGTGCCAGCAGCCCAAGCTCCTATAATTCACCCCTCCACTTT
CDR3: CASSPSSYNSPLHF

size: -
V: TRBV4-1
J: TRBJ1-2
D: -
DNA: TGCGCCAGCAGCCAATCTCAGGCAGGGTTTTTAGGCTACACCTTC
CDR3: CASSQSQAGFLGYTF

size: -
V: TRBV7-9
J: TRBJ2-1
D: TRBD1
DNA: TGTGCCAGCAGCTTCTTCGGGACAGGTTACAATGAGCAGTTCTTC
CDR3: CASSFFGTGYNEQFF